Shown below are 28 T cell receptor beta chains from a single sample sequenced in a study of cytomegalovirus exposure and HLA in healthy donors. The PCR used 60 Vbeta and 13 Jbeta primers. The assay was immunoSEQ multiplex PCR, and TCRdb's table has in-frame clones only and misses some. The sample shows about 140,000 clones, roughly 77% of them seen only once. What was sequenced was PBMCs. The receptor source for this set is a man between 18 and 35 years old in good health and CMV-seropositive.

Only a few counts were recorded for this clone. V and J are TRBV6-1 and TRBJ1-2; 7 nucleotides match TRBD1. Trimming took 5 bases from V and 8 from J; bases not matched to a gene: 11. The CDR3 covers 14 residues. Looked up from germline, CDR1 is MNHNS and CDR2 is SASEGT. In DNA, the CDR3 is TGTGCCAGCAGTTTTATTGACAGGGTGGGGGGCTACACCTTC. Its protein product is CASSFIDRVGGYTF.

The chain uses TRBV28 and TRBJ2-7; 10 bases fit TRBD2. CDR3 size: 14 residues. V shed 2 bases, J shed 7 bases, and the junction held 5 bases outside the gene matches. The germline V gene encodes CDR1 MDHEN and CDR2 SYDVKM. In DNA, the CDR3 is TGTGCCAGCAGTTTAGGCCTAGCGGGAGCTGAGCAGTACTTC. This sequence encodes CASSLGLAGAEQYF.

The chain carries TRBV28 and TRBJ1-1; possible D gene TRBD1, 5 bases. Germline loops: CDR1 MDHEN, CDR2 SYDVKM. CDR3 length: 12 residues. Trimming cost V 8 bases and J 0 bases, with 7 bases left between them. This CDR3 reads CASATVNTEAFF. DNA of the CDR3: TGTGCCAGCGCGACAGTGAACACTGAAGCTTTCTTT.

V usage is TRBV11-2 and J usage is TRBJ2-1; TRBD2 matches at 11 bases. Germline V gene lookup returns CDR1 SGHAT and CDR2 FQNNGV. The V segment lost 8 bases and the J segment 4 bases; nucleotides outside the gene matches: 7. This CDR3 has 15 residues. The CDR3 region has the DNA TGTGCCAGCGCCGACACTAGCGGGGGATACAATGAGCAGTTCTTC. Its protein product is CASADTSGGYNEQFF.

The gene calls are TRBV30 and TRBJ1-5; no reliable D call. The length of the CDR3 is 13 residues. Germline CDR1 is GTSNPN and CDR2 is SVGIG (reference sequence). Trimming shortened V by 2 bases and J by 0 bases, and 5 bases separated the two germline ends. As DNA, the CDR3 is TGTGCCTGGAGTCTACTTAGCAATCAGCCCCAGCATTTT. It yields the protein CAWSLLSNQPQHF.

The chain is built from TRBV5-1 and TRBJ2-7; 8 bases align to TRBD1. The trim removed 4 bases at V and 3 bases at J, leaving 12 bases unmatched. The length of the CDR3 is 16 residues. Germline assignment: CDR1 SGHRS and CDR2 YFSETQ. The CDR3 bases are TGCGCCAGCAGCCCTTTAAAAACAGGGGGAGTCTACGAGCAGTACTTC. It codes for CASSPLKTGGVYEQYF.

Note on this clone: A junction end diverges from the germline sequence, so it may reflect a read error. The chain is built from TRBV19 and TRBJ2-7, with 8 nucleotides matching TRBD2. This CDR3 has 15 amino acids. Germline CDR1 LNHDA, CDR2 SQIVND (reference sequence). For the CDR3, the DNA is TGTGCCAGCAGTACCCCGGGGAGCGGGAGTTACGAGCAGTACTTC. Its protein product is CASSTPGSGSYEQYF. The full variable domain, with the rest looked up from reference TRBV19 and TRBJ2-7, is DGGITQSPKYLFRKEGQNVTLSCEQNLNHDAMYWYRQDPGQGLRLIYYSQIVNDFQKGDIAEGYSVSREKKESFPLTVTSAQKNPTAFYLCASSTPGSGSYEQYFGPGTRLTVT.

The CDR3 DNA reads TGTGCCAGTCGGACAGATCGCTCTGGAAACACCATATATTTT. Translation gives CASRTDRSGNTIYF. V usage is TRBV28 and J usage is TRBJ1-3; D perhaps matches TRBD1 (6 bases). Per the germline V gene, CDR1 is MDHEN and CDR2 is SYDVKM. The CDR3 consists of 14 residues. Deletions cut 9 bases from V and 0 bases from J, with 12 bases between. Supplemented by reference TRBV28 and TRBJ1-3, the full variable domain reads DVKVTQSSRYLVKRTGEKVFLECVQDMDHENMFWYRQDPGLGLRLIYFSYDVKMKEKGDIPEGYSVSREKKERFSLILESASTNQTSMYLCASRTDRSGNTIYFGEGSWLTVV.

V gene TRBV19 combines with J gene TRBJ2-7; a weak D match, TRBD1 (5 bases). Between the trimmed V and J ends, which lost 5 bases and 0 bases, there was a span of 11 bases. From germline, CDR1 is LNHDA and CDR2 SQIVND (reference sequence). The CDR3 has 14 residues. The CDR3 reads CASSPQGSSYEQYF. The DNA of the CDR3 is TGTGCCAGTAGTCCCCAGGGCAGCTCCTACGAGCAGTACTTC.

The chain uses TRBV5-1 and TRBJ1-2, with D possibly matching TRBD1 (6 bases). Germline loops: CDR1 SGHRS, CDR2 YFSETQ. The germline V and J ends were trimmed by 5 bases and 7 bases, with 21 bases remaining between them. The CDR3 length is 15 residues. The CDR3 sequence is CASRQNPGTRGGYTF. DNA of the CDR3: TGCGCCAGCAGACAAAACCCCGGGACACGTGGTGGCTACACCTTC.

To note about this clone: A junction boundary mismatches the germline segment, possibly from a read error. The rearrangement joins TRBV4-1 to TRBJ1-4, with a tentative D call TRBD1 (6 bases). CDR1 MGHRA and CDR2 YSYEKL come from the germline V gene. The CDR3 covers 17 residues. The CDR3 nucleotides read TGCGCCAGCCGCCAGAGGCGAATGGGACAACTTAATGAAAAACTGTTTTTT. It specifies CASRQRRMGQLNEKLFF.

In nucleotides, the CDR3 is TGCGCCAGCAGCCAAGGTCGGACTTTTCCCCTAGCCAAAAACATTCAGTACTTC. Protein product: CASSQGRTFPLAKNIQYF. This rearrangement joins TRBV4-1 to TRBJ2-4; TRBD2 might be the D (5 bases). Germline CDR1 is MGHRA and CDR2 is YSYEKL. Trimming pared 1 base from V and 0 bases from J, leaving 16 bases between. The CDR3 runs to 18 residues.

The chain uses TRBV28 and TRBJ1-5, with 9 bases fitting TRBD1. This CDR3 has 21 residues. The ends lost 5 bases at V and 0 bases at J; junction bases unmatched: 20. Germline-derived CDR1 and CDR2 are MDHEN and SYDVKM. CDR3 coding DNA: TGTGCCAGCAGTCCAGCCCGAGGACAGGGGACTCGTCAATATAGCAATCAGCCCCAGCATTTT. Translating it yields CASSPARGQGTRQYSNQPQHF.

The chain joins TRBV27 to TRBJ2-7, with D tentatively TRBD1 (6 bases). The CDR3 runs 15 residues. Trimming removed 2 bases at V and 4 bases at J, with 15 bases between. The germline gives CDR1 MNHEY, CDR2 SMNVEV (reference sequence). The CDR3 loop reads CASSLSRGWGYEQYF. CDR3 DNA sequence: TGTGCCAGCAGTTTAAGCAGGGGATGGGGGTACGAGCAGTACTTC.

The V and J genes are TRBV11-2 and TRBJ2-7; 9 nucleotides align to TRBD2. The germline CDR1 and CDR2 sequences are SGHAT and FQNNGV. There are 14 residues in the CDR3. The ends lost 1 base at V and 13 bases at J; junction bases unmatched: 11. The CDR3 loop is CASSLASSGSGKYF. In nucleotides, the CDR3 is TGTGCCAGCAGCTTAGCGAGTAGCGGGAGTGGAAAATACTTC.

There are a few counts of this clone. This chain links TRBV30 with TRBJ2-7, with 7 positions matching TRBD1. The CDR3 totals 13 residues. The germline V gene has CDR1 GTSNPN and CDR2 SVGIG (reference sequence). With V trimmed by 8 bases and J by 0 bases, 7 bases remained unmatched. The CDR3 reads CARQGLSSYEQYF. The CDR3 DNA reads TGTGCCAGACAGGGCCTTAGCTCCTACGAGCAGTACTTC.

The genes are TRBV9 and TRBJ2-2; TRBD1 matches at 7 bases. Germline V CDR1 and CDR2: SGDLS, YYNGEE. The V segment lost 6 bases and the J segment 7 bases; nucleotides outside the gene matches: 12. This CDR3 spans 15 amino acids. CDR3 nucleotides: TGTGCCAGCAAACAAGGGGGCGGATTGGGCGGGGAGCTGTTTTTT. Translated, it gives CASKQGGGLGGELFF.

This chain joins TRBV5-1 and TRBJ2-1; the match to TRBD1 covers 8 bases. The CDR3 is made up of 15 amino acids. The germline gives CDR1 SGHRS, CDR2 YFSETQ. Germline trimming cut 4 bases from V and 3 bases from J; bases unmatched to any gene: 6. CDR3: CASSPDRAFYNEQFF. CDR3 sequence (DNA): TGCGCCAGCAGCCCGGACAGGGCCTTCTACAATGAGCAGTTCTTC.

The V call is TRBV7-2, the J call TRBJ2-7; TRBD2 matches 8 bases. J lost 4 bases, V lost 5 bases, and 7 bases had no gene match. Germline-derived CDR1 and CDR2 are SGHTA and FQGNSA. The CDR3 extends over 14 amino acids. DNA of the CDR3: TGTGCCAGCAGCGTTAGCGGGGCGGCTTACGAGCAGTACTTC. This translates into CASSVSGAAYEQYF.

The chain uses TRBV30 and TRBJ2-5, with TRBD1 identical over 9 bases. Germline V gene lookup returns CDR1 GTSNPN and CDR2 SVGIG (reference sequence). The length of the CDR3 is 16 residues. Trimming cost V 5 bases and J 2 bases; bases outside gene matches: 12. Written as DNA, the CDR3 is TGTGCCTGGGAAAGGAAGGACAGGGGTACGCAAGAGACCCAGTACTTC. It translates to CAWERKDRGTQETQYF.

In this sample, this clone turned up a few times. This chain links TRBV27 with TRBJ1-5; TRBD1 matches 7 bases. The V and J ends lost 3 bases and 4 bases, in that order; junction bases with no gene match: 15. This CDR3 has 18 amino acids. Germline values: CDR1 MNHEY, CDR2 SMNVEV (reference sequence). As DNA, the CDR3 is TGTGCCAGCAGTTTTCAGGGGGGTCGTGGGTTTGCGAATCAGCCCCAGCATTTT. Amino acids: CASSFQGGRGFANQPQHF.

This clone was counted a few times. V gene TRBV19 combines with J gene TRBJ1-1, with 9 nucleotides matching TRBD1. Trimming at V came to 3 bases and at J to 4 bases, leaving 3 bases not matched to a gene. In germline, CDR1 is LNHDA, CDR2 SQIVND (reference sequence). This CDR3 is 14 amino acids long. CDR3 in amino acids: CASSIMTGGTEAFF. The DNA of the CDR3 is TGTGCCAGTAGTATCATGACAGGGGGCACTGAAGCTTTCTTT.

The V gene is TRBV6-5, the J gene TRBJ2-5, with 13 bases fitting TRBD2. CDR3 size: 15 residues. V trimming: 4 bases; J trimming: 6 bases; junction bases outside the gene matches: 5. Germline lookup yields CDR1 MNHEY and CDR2 SVGAGI. CDR3 residues: CASSSGLAGVKTQYF. Here the CDR3 DNA reads TGTGCCAGCAGTTCAGGACTAGCGGGAGTTAAGACCCAGTACTTC.

This clone was detected only once. The genes are TRBV2 and TRBJ2-3; a weak D match, TRBD2 (6 bases). The CDR3 consists of 15 residues. Trimming removed 5 bases from V and 2 bases from J, with 14 bases in between. Germline assignment: CDR1 SNHLY and CDR2 FYNNEI. The CDR3 sequence: CASSWSGPPTDTQYF. In DNA, the CDR3 is TGTGCCAGCAGTTGGAGCGGGCCACCCACAGATACGCAGTATTTT.

The chain employs TRBV6-6 and TRBJ2-3; TRBD1 matches 10 bases. This CDR3 region has 14 residues. J was trimmed by 6 bases and V by 5 bases; bases with no gene match: 5. Per germline, CDR1 MNHNY and CDR2 SVGAGI (reference sequence). For the CDR3, the DNA is TGTGCCAGCAGTCGGGACAGGGGAACGGATACGCAGTATTTT. This codes for CASSRDRGTDTQYF.

This clone was observed once. V usage is TRBV4-1 and J usage is TRBJ1-1; 9 bases are shared with TRBD1. CDR1 and CDR2 (germline): MGHRA, YSYEKL. This CDR3 has 15 amino acids. V gave up 4 bases and J gave up 2 bases; unmatched junction bases: 5. The CDR3: CASSLGQGSNTEAFF. In nucleotides, the CDR3 is TGCGCCAGCAGCCTCGGACAGGGGAGTAACACTGAAGCTTTCTTT.

The genes are TRBV10-1 and TRBJ2-1; weak D call: TRBD1 (6 bases). V dropped 5 bases and J dropped 9 bases, with 20 bases sitting between them. Germline V gives CDR1 WNHNN, CDR2 SYGVQD (reference sequence). The CDR3 spans 15 residues. The CDR3 DNA sequence: TGCGCCAGCAGTCCAACACCGACAGGCATAGGTGAGCAGTTCTTC. It specifies CASSPTPTGIGEQFF.

Of note for this clone: Germline is not matched at one junction end, which may reflect a read error. The genes are TRBV4-1 and TRBJ2-7, with D possibly TRBD2 on 7 matching bases. The germline V gene has CDR1 MGHRA and CDR2 YSYEKL. The CDR3 runs to 15 residues. The CDR3 region is CASSHNRGASCEQYF. Here the CDR3 DNA reads TGCGCCAGCAGCCATAATCGGGGGGCGTCCTGCGAGCAGTACTTC.